Described below is a single T cell receptor beta chain sequence and its context. Its antigen is currently unknown. This sample is drawn from a study of T cell responses to AZD1222 COVID-19 vaccine. Broader study findings: Repertoires were collected only later (after the peak T cell response had occurred). Seropositivity was recorded at baseline in only six AZD1222 recipients. The donor group comprised mostly white British people and more females; the analysis possibly underestimated clonal diversity.

V gave up 4 bases and J gave up 6 bases; unmatched junction bases: 3. CDR3 length equals 13 residues. Germline-derived CDR1 and CDR2 are SGHTA and FQGTGA. Profiled with immunoSEQ multiplex PCR; TCRdb holds only in-frame clones, not every one. The sample yields 100,000 to 130,000 clones, around 90% seen once. This receptor was obtained from an adult in good health. Specimen: peripheral blood, collected on day 0 of MenACWY control vaccination. This chain uses TRBV7-3 with TRBJ1-2; 9 bases line up with TRBD1. CDR3 DNA sequence: TGTGCCAGCAGCTCGGGACAGGGAGATGGCTACACCTTC. This codes for CASSSGQGDGYTF. Filled out from reference TRBV7-3 and TRBJ1-2, the complete variable domain reads GAGVSQTPSNKVTEKGKYVELRCDPISGHTALYWYRQSLGQGPEFLIYFQGTGAADDSGLPNDRFFAVRPEGSVSTLKIQRTERGDSAVYLCASSSGQGDGYTFGSGTRLTVV.